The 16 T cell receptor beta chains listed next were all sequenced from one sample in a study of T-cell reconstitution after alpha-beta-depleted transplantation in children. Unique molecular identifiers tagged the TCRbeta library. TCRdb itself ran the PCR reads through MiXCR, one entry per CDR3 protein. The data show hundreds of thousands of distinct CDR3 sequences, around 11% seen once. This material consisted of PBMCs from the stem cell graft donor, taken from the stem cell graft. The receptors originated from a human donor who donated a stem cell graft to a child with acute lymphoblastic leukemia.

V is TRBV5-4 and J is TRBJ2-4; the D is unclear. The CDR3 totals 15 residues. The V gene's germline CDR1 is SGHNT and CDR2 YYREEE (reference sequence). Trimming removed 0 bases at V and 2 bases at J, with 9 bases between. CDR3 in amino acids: CASSLAKEPKNIQYF. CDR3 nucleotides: TGTGCCAGCAGCTTGGCCAAGGAACCCAAAAACATTCAGTACTTC.

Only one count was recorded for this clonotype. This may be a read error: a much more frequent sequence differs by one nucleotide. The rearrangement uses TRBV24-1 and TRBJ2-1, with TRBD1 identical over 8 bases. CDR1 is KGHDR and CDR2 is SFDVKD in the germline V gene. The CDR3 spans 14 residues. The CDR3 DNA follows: TGTGCCACCTGTGATACCGGACAGGGCGGTGAGCAGTTCTTC. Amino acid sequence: CATCDTGQGGEQFF.

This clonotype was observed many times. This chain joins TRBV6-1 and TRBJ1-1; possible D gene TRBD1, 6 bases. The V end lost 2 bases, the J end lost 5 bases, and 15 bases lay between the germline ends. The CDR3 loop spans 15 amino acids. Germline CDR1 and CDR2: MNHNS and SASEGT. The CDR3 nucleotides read TGTGCCAGCAGTGAATTACAGGGAGTTGGAACTGAAGCTTTCTTT. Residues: CASSELQGVGTEAFF.

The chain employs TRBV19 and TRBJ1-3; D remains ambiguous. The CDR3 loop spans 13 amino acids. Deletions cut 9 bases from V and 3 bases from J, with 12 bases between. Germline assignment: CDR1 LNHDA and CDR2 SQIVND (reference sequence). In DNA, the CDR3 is TGTGCCAGCGGCCCCAAAAGTGGAAACACCATATATTTT. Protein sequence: CASGPKSGNTIYF.

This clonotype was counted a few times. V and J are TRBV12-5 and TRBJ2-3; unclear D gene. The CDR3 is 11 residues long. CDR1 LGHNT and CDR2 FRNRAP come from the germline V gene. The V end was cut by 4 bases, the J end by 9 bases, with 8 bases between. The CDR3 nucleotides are TGTGCTAGTGGTTCGTATAGCACGCAGTATTTT. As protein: CASGSYSTQYF.

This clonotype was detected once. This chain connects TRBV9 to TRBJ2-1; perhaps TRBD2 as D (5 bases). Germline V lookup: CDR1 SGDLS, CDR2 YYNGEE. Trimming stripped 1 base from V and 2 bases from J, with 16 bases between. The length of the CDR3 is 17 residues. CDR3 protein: CASSVKEVGDAYNEQFF. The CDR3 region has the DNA TGTGCCAGCAGCGTAAAAGAAGTGGGAGACGCCTACAATGAGCAGTTCTTC.

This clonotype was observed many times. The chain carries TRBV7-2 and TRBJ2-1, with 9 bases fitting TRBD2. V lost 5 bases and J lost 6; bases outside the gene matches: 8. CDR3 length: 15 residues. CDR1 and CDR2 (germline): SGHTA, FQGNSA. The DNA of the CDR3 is TGTGCCAGCAGCCAAAGCGGGAGGACCAGCAATGAGCAGTTCTTC. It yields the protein CASSQSGRTSNEQFF.

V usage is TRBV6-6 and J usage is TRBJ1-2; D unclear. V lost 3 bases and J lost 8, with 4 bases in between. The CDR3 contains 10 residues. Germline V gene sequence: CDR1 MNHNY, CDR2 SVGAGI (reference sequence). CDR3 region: CASSYDGYTF. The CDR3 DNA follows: TGTGCCAGCAGTTATGACGGCTACACCTTC.

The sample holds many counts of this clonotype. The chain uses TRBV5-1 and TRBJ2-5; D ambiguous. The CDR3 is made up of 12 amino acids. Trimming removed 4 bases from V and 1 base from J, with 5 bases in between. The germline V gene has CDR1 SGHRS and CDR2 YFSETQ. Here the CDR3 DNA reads TGCGCCAGCAGCCCGACCCAAGAGACCCAGTACTTC. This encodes CASSPTQETQYF.

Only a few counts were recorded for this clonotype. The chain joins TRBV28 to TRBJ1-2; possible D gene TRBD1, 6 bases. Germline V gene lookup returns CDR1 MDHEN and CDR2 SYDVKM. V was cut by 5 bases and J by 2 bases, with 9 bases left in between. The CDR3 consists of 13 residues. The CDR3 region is CASSKGGNYGYTF. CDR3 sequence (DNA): TGTGCCAGCAGTAAGGGGGGGAACTATGGCTACACCTTC.

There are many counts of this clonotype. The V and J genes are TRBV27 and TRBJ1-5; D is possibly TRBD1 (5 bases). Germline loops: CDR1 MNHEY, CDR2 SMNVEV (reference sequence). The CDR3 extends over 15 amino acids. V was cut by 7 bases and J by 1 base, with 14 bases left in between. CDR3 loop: CASNPRGASNQPQHF. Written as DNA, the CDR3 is TGTGCCAGCAACCCGAGAGGGGCGAGCAATCAGCCCCAGCATTTT.

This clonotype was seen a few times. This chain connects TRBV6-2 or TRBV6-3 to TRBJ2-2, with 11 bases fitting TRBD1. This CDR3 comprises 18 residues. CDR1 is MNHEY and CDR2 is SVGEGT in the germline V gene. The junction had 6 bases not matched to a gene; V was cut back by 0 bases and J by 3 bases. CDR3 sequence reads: CASSYSRTGGADTGELFF. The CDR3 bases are TGTGCCAGCAGTTACTCGCGGACAGGGGGCGCGGACACCGGGGAGCTGTTTTTT.

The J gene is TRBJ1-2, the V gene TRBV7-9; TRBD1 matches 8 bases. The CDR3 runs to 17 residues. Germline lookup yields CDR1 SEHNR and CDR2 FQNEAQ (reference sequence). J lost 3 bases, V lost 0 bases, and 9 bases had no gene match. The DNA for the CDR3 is TGTGCCAGCAGCTTAGCGCGCTCAGGGGGCGCCTACTATGGCTACACCTTC. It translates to CASSLARSGGAYYGYTF. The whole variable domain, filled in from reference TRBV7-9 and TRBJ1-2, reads DTGVSQNPRHKITKRGQNVTFRCDPISEHNRLYWYRQTLGQGPEFLTYFQNEAQLEKSRLLSDRFSAERPKGSFSTLEIQRTEQGDSAMYLCASSLARSGGAYYGYTFGSGTRLTVV.

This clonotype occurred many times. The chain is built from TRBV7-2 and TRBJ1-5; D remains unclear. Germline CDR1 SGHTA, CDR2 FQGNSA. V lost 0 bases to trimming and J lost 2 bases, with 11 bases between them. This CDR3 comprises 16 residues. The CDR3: CASSLAGFWGNQPQHF. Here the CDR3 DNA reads TGTGCCAGCAGCTTAGCGGGGTTCTGGGGCAATCAGCCCCAGCATTTT. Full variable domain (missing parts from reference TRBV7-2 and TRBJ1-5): GAGVSQSPSNKVTEKGKDVELRCDPISGHTALYWYRQSLGQGLEFLIYFQGNSAPDKSGLPSDRFSAERTGGSVSTLTIQRTQQEDSAVYLCASSLAGFWGNQPQHFGDGTRLSIL.

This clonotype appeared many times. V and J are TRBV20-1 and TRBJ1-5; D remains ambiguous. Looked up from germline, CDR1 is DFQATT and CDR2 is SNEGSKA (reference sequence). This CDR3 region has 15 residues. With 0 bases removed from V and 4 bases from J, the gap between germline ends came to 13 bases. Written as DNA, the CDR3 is TGCAGTGCTAGAGATAATATTCGGGATAATCAGCCCCAGCATTTT. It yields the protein CSARDNIRDNQPQHF.

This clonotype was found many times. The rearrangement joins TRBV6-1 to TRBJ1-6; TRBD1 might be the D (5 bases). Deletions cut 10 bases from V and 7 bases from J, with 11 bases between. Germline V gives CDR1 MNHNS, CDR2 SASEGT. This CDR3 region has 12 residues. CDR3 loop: CATVYRNSPLHF. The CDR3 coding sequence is TGTGCCACTGTGTACAGGAATTCACCCCTCCACTTT.